The 5 T cell receptor beta chains below all came from one sample that was sequenced in a study of blood T cell repertoires in COVID-19. The data were produced by immunoSEQ multiplex PCR, yet TCRdb's version contains in-frame clones alone and is incomplete. The top ten hold approximately 2.4% of the sample, which has 100,000 to 150,000 clones, more than 60% seen once. The specimen sequenced was peripheral blood. All receptors derive from a man aged 65 to 79 with acute or convalescent COVID-19.

The chain joins TRBV4-2 to TRBJ1-3; TRBD1 matches 7 bases. This CDR3 is 16 amino acids long. From germline, CDR1 is LGHNA and CDR2 YNFKEQ. With V trimmed by 2 bases and J by 0 bases, 4 bases remained unmatched. CDR3 nucleotides: TGTGCCAGCAGCCAACTAGGGGGCATCTCTGGAAACACCATATATTTT. Protein: CASSQLGGISGNTIYF.

For the CDR3, the DNA is TGTGCCAGCAGAACCACAGGGGGGGAGACCCAGTACTTC. Translation gives CASRTTGGETQYF. The chain joins TRBV12-3 or TRBV12-4 to TRBJ2-5, with 8 nucleotides matching TRBD1. CDR3 length equals 13 residues. The trim removed 6 bases at V and 5 bases at J, leaving 5 bases unmatched.

This chain links TRBV2 with TRBJ2-3; D possibly corresponds to TRBD1 (5 bases). Germline assignment: CDR1 SNHLY and CDR2 FYNNEI. V lost 7 bases and J lost 2, with 13 bases in between. This CDR3 comprises 14 residues. As DNA, the CDR3 is TGTGCCAGCAAAGCAGGACAAAACACAGATACGCAGTATTTT. Residues: CASKAGQNTDTQYF.

Only a few counts were recorded for this clone. This chain joins TRBV5-4 and TRBJ2-2, with D unclear. CDR3 length: 14 amino acids. V was cut by 3 bases and J by 4 bases, with 10 bases left in between. Germline loops: CDR1 SGHNT, CDR2 YYREEE (reference sequence). CDR3 loop: CASSWVGGTGELFF. The CDR3 coding sequence is TGTGCCAGCAGCTGGGTCGGCGGCACCGGGGAGCTGTTTTTT.

This chain connects TRBV3-1 (or the pseudogene TRBV3-2) to TRBJ1-2; a possible D gene is TRBD1 (6 bases). This CDR3 spans 12 amino acids. Germline V CDR1 and CDR2: LGHDT, YNNKEL (reference sequence). V lost 5 bases and J lost 7, with 11 bases in between. The CDR3 region is CASSYTTGGYTF. The CDR3 DNA is TGTGCCAGCAGCTACACGACAGGTGGCTACACCTTC.